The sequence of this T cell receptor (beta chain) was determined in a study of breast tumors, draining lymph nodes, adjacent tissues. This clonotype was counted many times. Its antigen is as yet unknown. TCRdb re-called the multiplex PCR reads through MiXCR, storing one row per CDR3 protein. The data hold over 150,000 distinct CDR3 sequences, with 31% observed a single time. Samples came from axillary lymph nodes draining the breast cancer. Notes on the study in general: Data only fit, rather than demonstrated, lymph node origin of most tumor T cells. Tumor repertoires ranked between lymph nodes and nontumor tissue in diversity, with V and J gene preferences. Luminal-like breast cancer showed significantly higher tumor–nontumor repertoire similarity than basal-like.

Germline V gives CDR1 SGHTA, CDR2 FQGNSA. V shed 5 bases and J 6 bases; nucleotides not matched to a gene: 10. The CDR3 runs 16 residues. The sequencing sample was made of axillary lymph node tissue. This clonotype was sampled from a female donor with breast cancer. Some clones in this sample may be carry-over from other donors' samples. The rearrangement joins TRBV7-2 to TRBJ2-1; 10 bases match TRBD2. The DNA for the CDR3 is TGTGCCAGCAGCCCTCCGGGACTAGCGAGAAGCAATGAGCAGTTCTTC. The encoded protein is CASSPPGLARSNEQFF. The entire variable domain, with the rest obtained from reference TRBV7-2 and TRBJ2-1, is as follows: GAGVSQSPSNKVTEKGKDVELRCDPISGHTALYWYRQSLGQGLEFLIYFQGNSAPDKSGLPSDRFSAERTGGSVSTLTIQRTQQEDSAVYLCASSPPGLARSNEQFFGPGTRLTVL.